This TCR beta chain was profiled in a study of blood T cell repertoires in COVID-19. The wider study: Acute and convalescent COVID-19 samples came from the United States, Italy and Spain.

The length of the CDR3 is 16 residues. V trimming: 5 bases; J trimming: 8 bases; junction bases outside the gene matches: 10. Germline values: CDR1 LGHDT, CDR2 YNNKEL (reference sequence). Per the study methods: Amplification of reference gene primers provided the estimated nucleated cell counts. The table came from immunoSEQ multiplex PCR; TCRdb's copy has only in-frame clones and leaves some out. The DNA gave D and trimming, while V, J and clone size come from that table. Of around 150,000 clones in the sample, about 80% were seen once. The V call is TRBV3-1 (or the pseudogene TRBV3-2), the J call TRBJ2-1; 12 bases align to TRBD2. The specimen was peripheral blood. The sequence was collected from a woman aged 60-75 years with acute or convalescent COVID-19. The CDR3 region is CASSFASSGGGHEQFF. The CDR3 nucleotides read TGTGCCAGCAGCTTTGCGTCTAGCGGGGGGGGGCATGAGCAGTTCTTC.